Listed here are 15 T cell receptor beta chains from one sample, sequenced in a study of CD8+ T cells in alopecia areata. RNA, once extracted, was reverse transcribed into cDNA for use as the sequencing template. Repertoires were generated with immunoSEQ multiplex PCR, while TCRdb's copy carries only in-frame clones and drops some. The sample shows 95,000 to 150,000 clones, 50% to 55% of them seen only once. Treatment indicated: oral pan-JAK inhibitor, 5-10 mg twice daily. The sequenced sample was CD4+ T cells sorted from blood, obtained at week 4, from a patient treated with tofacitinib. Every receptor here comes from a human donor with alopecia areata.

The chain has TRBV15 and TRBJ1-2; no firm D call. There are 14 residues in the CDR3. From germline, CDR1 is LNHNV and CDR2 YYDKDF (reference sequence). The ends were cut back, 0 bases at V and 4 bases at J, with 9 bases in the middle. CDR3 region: CATSRDIWPYGYTF. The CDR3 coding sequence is TGTGCCACCAGCAGAGATATCTGGCCCTATGGCTACACCTTC.

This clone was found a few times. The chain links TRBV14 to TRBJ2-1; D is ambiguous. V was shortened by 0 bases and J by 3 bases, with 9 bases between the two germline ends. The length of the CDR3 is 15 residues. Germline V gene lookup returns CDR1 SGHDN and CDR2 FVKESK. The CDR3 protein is CASSQDRDHYNEQFF. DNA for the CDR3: TGTGCCAGCAGCCAAGATCGAGACCACTACAATGAGCAGTTCTTC.

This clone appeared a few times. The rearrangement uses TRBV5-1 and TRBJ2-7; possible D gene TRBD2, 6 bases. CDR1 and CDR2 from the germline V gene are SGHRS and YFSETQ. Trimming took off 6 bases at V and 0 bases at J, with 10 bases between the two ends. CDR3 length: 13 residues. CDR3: CASTGLGSYEQYF. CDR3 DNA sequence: TGCGCCAGCACGGGACTGGGCTCCTACGAGCAGTACTTC.

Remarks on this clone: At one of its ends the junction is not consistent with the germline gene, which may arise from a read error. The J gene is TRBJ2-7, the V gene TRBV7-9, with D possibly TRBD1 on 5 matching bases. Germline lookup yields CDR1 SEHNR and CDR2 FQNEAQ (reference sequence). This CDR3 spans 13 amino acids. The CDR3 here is CASSLAAGPQMDF. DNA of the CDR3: TGTGCCAGCAGCTTAGCAGCAGGGCCCCAGATGGACTTC. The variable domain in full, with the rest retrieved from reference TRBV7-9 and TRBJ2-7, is DTGVSQNPRHKITKRGQNVTFRCDPISEHNRLYWYRQTLGQGPEFLTYFQNEAQLEKSRLLSDRFSAERPKGSFSTLEIQRTEQGDSAMYLCASSLAAGPQMDFGPGTRLTVT.

CDR3 DNA sequence: TGCGCCAGCAGCCAAGCCCCGGATCAGCCCCAGCATTTT. It specifies CASSQAPDQPQHF. The V and J genes are TRBV4-1 and TRBJ1-5; D is unresolved. The CDR3 has 13 amino acids. Germline loops: CDR1 MGHRA, CDR2 YSYEKL. The V and J ends lost 1 base and 5 bases respectively, with 6 bases between them.

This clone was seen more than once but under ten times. The CDR3 here is CAWSPTGNTEAFF. The CDR3 nucleotides are TGTGCCTGGAGTCCGACAGGGAACACTGAAGCTTTCTTT. The chain carries TRBV30 and TRBJ1-1, with a weak D call TRBD1 (6 bases). Germline CDR1 and CDR2: GTSNPN and SVGIG (reference sequence). CDR3 size: 13 residues. V lost 2 bases and J lost 1, with 8 bases in between. The full variable domain, its missing parts supplied by reference TRBV30 and TRBJ1-1, is SQTIHQWPATLVQPVGSPLSLECTVEGTSNPNLYWYRQAAGRGLQLLFYSVGIGQISSEVPQNLSASRPQDRQFILSSKKLLLSDSGFYLCAWSPTGNTEAFFGQGTRLTVV.

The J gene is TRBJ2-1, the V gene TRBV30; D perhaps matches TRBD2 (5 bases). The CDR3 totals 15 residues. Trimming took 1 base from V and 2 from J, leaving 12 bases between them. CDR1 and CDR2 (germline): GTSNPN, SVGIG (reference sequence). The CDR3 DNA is TGTGCCTGGAGTGCGAGCGGAACGACCTACAATGAGCAGTTCTTC. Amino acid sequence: CAWSASGTTYNEQFF.

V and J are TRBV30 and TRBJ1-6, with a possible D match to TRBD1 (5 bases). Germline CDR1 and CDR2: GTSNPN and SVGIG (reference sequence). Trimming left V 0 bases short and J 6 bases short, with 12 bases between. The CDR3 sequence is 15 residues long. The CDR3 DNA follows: TGTGCCTGGAGTGTAAAAACAGGCGGTAATTCACCCCTCCACTTT. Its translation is CAWSVKTGGNSPLHF.

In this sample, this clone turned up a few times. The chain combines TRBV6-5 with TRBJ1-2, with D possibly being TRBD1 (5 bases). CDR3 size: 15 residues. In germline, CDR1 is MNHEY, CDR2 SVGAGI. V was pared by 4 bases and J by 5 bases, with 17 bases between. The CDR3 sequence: CASSSNGGGSYGYTF. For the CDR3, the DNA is TGTGCCAGCAGTTCCAATGGGGGGGGATCGTATGGCTACACCTTC.

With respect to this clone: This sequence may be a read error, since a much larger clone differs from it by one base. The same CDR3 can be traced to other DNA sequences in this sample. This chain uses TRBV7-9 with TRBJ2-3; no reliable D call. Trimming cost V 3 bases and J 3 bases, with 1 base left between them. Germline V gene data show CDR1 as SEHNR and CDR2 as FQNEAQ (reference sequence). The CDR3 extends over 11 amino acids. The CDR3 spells CASSFTDTQYF. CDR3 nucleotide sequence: TGTGCCAGCAGCTTTACAGATACGCAGTATTTT. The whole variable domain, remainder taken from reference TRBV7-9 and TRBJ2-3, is DTGVSQNPRHKITKRGQNVTFRCDPISEHNRLYWYRQTLGQGPEFLTYFQNEAQLEKSRLLSDRFSAERPKGSFSTLEIQRTEQGDSAMYLCASSFTDTQYFGPGTRLTVL.

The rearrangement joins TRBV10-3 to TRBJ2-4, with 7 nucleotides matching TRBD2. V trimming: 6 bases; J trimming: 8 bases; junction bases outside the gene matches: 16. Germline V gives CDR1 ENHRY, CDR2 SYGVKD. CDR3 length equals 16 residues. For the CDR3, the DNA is TGTGCCATCAGCCCATCGACTAGCCCTGTAAGAGACATTCAGTACTTC. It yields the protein CAISPSTSPVRDIQYF.

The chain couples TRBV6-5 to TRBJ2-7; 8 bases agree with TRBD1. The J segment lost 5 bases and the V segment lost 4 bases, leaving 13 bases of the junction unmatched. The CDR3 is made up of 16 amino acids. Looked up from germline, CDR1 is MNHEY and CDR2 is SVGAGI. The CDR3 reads CASSSYPRDRNDEQYF. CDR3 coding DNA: TGTGCCAGCAGTTCCTACCCCCGGGACAGGAACGACGAGCAGTACTTC.

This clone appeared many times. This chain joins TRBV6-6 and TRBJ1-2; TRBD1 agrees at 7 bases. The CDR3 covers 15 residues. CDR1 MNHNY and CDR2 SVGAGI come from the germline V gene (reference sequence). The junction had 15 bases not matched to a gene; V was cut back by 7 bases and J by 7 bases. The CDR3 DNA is TGTGCCAGCAATACAGACAGGGAACAAAGGGGTGGCTACACCTTC. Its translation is CASNTDREQRGGYTF.

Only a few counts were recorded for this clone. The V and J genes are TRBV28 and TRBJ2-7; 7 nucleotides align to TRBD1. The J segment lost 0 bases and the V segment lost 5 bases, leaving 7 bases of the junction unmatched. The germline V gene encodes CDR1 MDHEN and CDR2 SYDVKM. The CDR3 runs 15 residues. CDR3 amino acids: CASSPAQGLSYEQYF. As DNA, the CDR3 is TGTGCCAGCAGTCCTGCACAGGGGCTCTCCTACGAGCAGTACTTC. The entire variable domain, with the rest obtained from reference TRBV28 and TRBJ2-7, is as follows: DVKVTQSSRYLVKRTGEKVFLECVQDMDHENMFWYRQDPGLGLRLIYFSYDVKMKEKGDIPEGYSVSREKKERFSLILESASTNQTSMYLCASSPAQGLSYEQYFGPGTRLTVT.

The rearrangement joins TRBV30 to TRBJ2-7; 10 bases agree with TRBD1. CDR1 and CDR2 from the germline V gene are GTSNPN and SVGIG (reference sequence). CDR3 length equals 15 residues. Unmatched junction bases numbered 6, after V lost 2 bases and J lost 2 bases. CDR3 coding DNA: TGTGCCTGGAGTCCGGGACAGGGGCGTACCTACGAGCAGTACTTC. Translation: CAWSPGQGRTYEQYF. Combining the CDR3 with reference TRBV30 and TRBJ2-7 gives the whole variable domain SQTIHQWPATLVQPVGSPLSLECTVEGTSNPNLYWYRQAAGRGLQLLFYSVGIGQISSEVPQNLSASRPQDRQFILSSKKLLLSDSGFYLCAWSPGQGRTYEQYFGPGTRLTVT.